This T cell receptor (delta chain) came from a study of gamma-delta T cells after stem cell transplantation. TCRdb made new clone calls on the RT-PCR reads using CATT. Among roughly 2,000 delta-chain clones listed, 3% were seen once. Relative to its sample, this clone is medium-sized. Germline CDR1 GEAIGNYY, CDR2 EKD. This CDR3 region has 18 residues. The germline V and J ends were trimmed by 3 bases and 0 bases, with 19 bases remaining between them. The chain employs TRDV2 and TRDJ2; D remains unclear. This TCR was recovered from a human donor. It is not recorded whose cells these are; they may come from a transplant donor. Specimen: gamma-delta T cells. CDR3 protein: CACDPLGEGGPLTAQLFF. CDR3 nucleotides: TGTGCCTGTGACCCCCTCGGCGAGGGAGGTCCTTTGACAGCACAACTCTTCTTT.